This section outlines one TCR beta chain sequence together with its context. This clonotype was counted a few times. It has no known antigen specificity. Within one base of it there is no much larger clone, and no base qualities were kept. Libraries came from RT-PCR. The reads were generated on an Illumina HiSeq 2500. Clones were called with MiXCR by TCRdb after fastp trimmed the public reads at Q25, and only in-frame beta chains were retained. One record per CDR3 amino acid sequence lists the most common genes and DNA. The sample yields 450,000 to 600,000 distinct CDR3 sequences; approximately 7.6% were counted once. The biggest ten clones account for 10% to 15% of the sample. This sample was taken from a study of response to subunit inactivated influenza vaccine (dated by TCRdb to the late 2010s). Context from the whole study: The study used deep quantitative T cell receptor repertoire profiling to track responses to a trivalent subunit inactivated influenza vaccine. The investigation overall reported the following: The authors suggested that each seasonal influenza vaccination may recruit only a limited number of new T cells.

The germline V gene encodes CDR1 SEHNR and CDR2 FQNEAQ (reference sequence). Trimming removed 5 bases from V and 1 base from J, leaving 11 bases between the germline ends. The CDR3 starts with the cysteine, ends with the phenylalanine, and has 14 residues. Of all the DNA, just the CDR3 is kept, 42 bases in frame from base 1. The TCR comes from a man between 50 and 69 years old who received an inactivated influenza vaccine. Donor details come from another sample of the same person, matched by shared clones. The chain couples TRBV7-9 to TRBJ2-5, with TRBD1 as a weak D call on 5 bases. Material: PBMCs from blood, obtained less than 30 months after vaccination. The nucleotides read TGTGCCAGCAGCCCTATAGGGGCCCAAGAGACCCAGTACTTC. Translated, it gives CASSPIGAQETQYF.